This TCR beta chain is drawn from a study of blood T cell repertoires in COVID-19. Original handling: Estimates of nucleated cell counts were drawn from the amplification of reference gene primers. Generated by immunoSEQ multiplex PCR, the TCRdb table keeps only in-frame clones and is missing some. Clone size and the V and J calls come from that table; the DNA yielded D and trimming. Counted here are 270,000 or so clones, 82% occurring once; the ten biggest clones make up less than 4%. The CDR3 spans 15 residues. V was clipped by 7 bases and J by 6 bases, with 22 bases between them. Germline CDR1 and CDR2: SGHTA and FQGNSA.

Specimen: peripheral blood. This receptor was taken from a woman aged 18-29 years with acute or convalescent COVID-19. The gene calls are TRBV7-2 and TRBJ2-7; weak D call: TRBD2 (6 bases). CDR3 sequence: CASTDPSLGLFEQYF. CDR3 nucleotide sequence: TGTGCCAGCACCGACCCCTCGCTAGGACTATTCGAGCAGTACTTC.